The T cell receptor beta chain under discussion was sequenced for a study of glioma-infiltrating T cells. General observations from the study: Shared blood CDR3 signature motifs marked patients with low tissue-blood divergence. Tissue-blood divergence was below expectation in non-neoplastic patients, above in gliomas. CDR3 overlap between tissue and blood was very small.

Trimming took off 5 bases at V and 0 bases at J, with 18 bases between the two ends. This CDR3 is 16 amino acids long. Germline V CDR1 and CDR2: DFQATT, SNEGSKA (reference sequence). This clonotype was recorded a few times. Its specificity is unknown. TCR alpha and beta CDR3 regions were amplified from RNA using iRepertoire nested multiplex PCR. Input was about 95-400 ng of tissue mRNA or PBMC total RNA. TCRdb used MiXCR to reprocess the multiplex PCR reads, holding one entry per CDR3 protein. The table records approximately 400,000 distinct CDR3 sequences, around 45% of them present only once. The chain links TRBV20-1 to TRBJ2-3, with a tentative D call TRBD2 (7 bases). The TCR originated in a human donor with low-grade glioma or glioblastoma, undergoing nonglioma brain surgery, or in good health (not recorded which). The sample was glioma tissue, nonneoplastic brain tissue, or PBMCs (not recorded which). CDR3: CSAPSGGGASTDTQYF. The CDR3 DNA is TGCAGTGCTCCCTCTGGGGGGGGGGCTAGCACAGATACGCAGTATTTT.